This T cell receptor beta chain appears in the sequencing data of a study of Ad26.COV2.S vaccination and SARS-CoV-2 variants. CDR3 length: 14 amino acids. Trimming took off 3 bases at V and 2 bases at J, with 12 bases between the two ends. Germline loops: CDR1 SGHTS, CDR2 YDEGEE. Treatment of the sample: some 19 received Ad26.COV2.S at low or high dose, single or two shots; about five received placebo; per-sample allocation not given. All samples were drawn on day 63, counting from the first vaccine or placebo injection. Recruitment in Boston yielded a donor of adult age, 18-55 years. Assay used: immunoSEQ multiplex PCR; TCRdb lists only in-frame clones, some missing. The data show hundreds of thousands of clones, about nine tenths seen once. Details on this clone: Antigen: not known.

Study outcomes and limitations: Whether participants received vaccine or placebo, their non-spike TCR breadth was similar.

This sample comprised peripheral blood, obtained in a trial of Ad26.COV2.S vaccine versus placebo. The clonotype originates from a person aged 18-65 years who received the Ad26.COV2.S COVID-19 vaccine or a placebo. This chain links TRBV5-8 with TRBJ2-7; D may match TRBD1 or TRBD2 (5 bases each). The CDR3 reads CASSSGRETYEQYF. CDR3 nucleotide sequence: TGTGCCAGCAGCTCGGGACGGGAAACCTACGAGCAGTACTTC. The complete variable domain, with remaining parts taken from reference TRBV5-8 and TRBJ2-7, reads EAGVTQSPTHLIKTRGQQATLRCSPISGHTSVYWYQQALGLGLQFLLWYDEGEERNRGNFPPRFSGRQFPNYSSELNVNALELEDSALYLCASSSGRETYEQYFGPGTRLTVT.